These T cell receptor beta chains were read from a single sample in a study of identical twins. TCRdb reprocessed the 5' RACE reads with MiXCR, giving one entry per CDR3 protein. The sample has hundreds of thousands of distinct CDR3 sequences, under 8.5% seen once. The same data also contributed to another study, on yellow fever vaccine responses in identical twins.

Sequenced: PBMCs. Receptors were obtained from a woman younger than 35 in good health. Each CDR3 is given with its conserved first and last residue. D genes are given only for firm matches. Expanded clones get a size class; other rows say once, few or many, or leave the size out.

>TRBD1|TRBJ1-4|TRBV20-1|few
CSARGQDYLGKLFF
TGCAGTGCCCGAGGACAGGATTATCTCGGAAAACTGTTTTTT
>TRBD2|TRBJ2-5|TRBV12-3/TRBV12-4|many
CASSPLGRGETQYF
TGTGCCAGCAGCCCCCTCGGGCGGGGGGAGACCCAGTACTTC
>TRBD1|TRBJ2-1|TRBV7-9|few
CASSAKGANEQFF
TGTGCCAGCAGCGCGAAGGGGGCAAATGAGCAGTTCTTC
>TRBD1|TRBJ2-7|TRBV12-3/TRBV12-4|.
CASSRTGMGPYEQYF
TGTGCCAGCAGCCGGACAGGGATGGGCCCCTACGAGCAGTACTTC
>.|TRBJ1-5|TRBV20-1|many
CSARFGGGNQPQHF
TGCAGTGCTAGGTTTGGGGGCGGCAATCAGCCCCAGCATTTT
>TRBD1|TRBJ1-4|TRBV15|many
CATGPRQGTNEKLFF
TGTGCCACCGGACCTCGACAGGGAACTAATGAAAAACTGTTTTTT
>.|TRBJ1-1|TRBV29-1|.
CSVNRQPINTEAFF
TGCAGCGTGAACCGACAGCCCATAAACACTGAAGCTTTCTTT
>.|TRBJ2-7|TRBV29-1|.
CSVEGVSEQYF
TGCAGCGTTGAGGGGGTGAGCGAGCAGTACTTC
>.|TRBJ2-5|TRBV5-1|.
CASSLPVGSYQETQYF
TGCGCCAGCAGCTTACCCGTGGGGTCGTACCAAGAGACCCAGTACTTC
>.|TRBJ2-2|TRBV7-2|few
CASTRRRGGAVGELFF
TGTGCCAGCACCCGGCGTAGAGGGGGGGCCGTCGGGGAGCTGTTTTTT
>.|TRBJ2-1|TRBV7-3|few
CASSLGVRGDEQFF
TGTGCCAGCAGCTTAGGGGTCAGGGGAGATGAGCAGTTCTTC
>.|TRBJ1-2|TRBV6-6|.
CASRDLWGYTF
TGTGCCAGCAGAGATCTTTGGGGCTACACCTTC
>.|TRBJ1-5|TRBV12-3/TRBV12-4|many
CASKPGRTSNQPQHF
TGTGCCAGCAAACCGGGACGCACTAGCAATCAGCCCCAGCATTTT
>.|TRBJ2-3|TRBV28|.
CASSSRTRLVIADTQYF
TGTGCCAGCAGTTCAAGGACAAGACTGGTAATAGCAGATACGCAGTATTTT
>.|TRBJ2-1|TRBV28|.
CASSLRSATYNEQFF
TGTGCCAGCAGTTTAAGGTCTGCAACTTACAATGAGCAGTTCTTC
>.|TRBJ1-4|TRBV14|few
CASSQGKRSPSHATNEKLFF
TGTGCCAGCAGCCAAGGGAAGAGGTCACCAAGCCATGCAACTAATGAAAAACTGTTTTTT
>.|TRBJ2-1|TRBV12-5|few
CASSIAPGGRNNEQFF
TGTGCTAGTAGCATCGCCCCGGGGGGCCGCAACAATGAGCAGTTCTTC
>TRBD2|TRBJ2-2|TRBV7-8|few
CASSSSGGLTGELFF
TGTGCCAGCAGCTCTAGCGGGGGGCTTACCGGGGAGCTGTTTTTT
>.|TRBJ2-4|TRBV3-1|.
CASSPIQGIGENIQYF
TGTGCCAGCAGCCCAATTCAGGGGATCGGAGAAAACATTCAGTACTTC
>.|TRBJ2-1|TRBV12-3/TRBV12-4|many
CASTQFRYNEQFF
TGTGCCAGCACACAGTTCCGATACAATGAGCAGTTCTTC
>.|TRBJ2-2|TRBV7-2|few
CASSRRAGPTGELFF
TGTGCCAGCAGCCGGAGGGCGGGGCCCACCGGGGAGCTGTTTTTT
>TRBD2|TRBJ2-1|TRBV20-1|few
CRPGRPGLAGVEQFF
TGCAGGCCAGGGAGACCGGGACTAGCGGGAGTTGAGCAGTTCTTC
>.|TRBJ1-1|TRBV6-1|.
CASSRRNPMNTEAFF
TGTGCCAGCAGTCGACGAAACCCTATGAACACTGAAGCTTTCTTT
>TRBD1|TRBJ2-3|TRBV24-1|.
CATSDPGQGSWSQYF
TGTGCCACCAGTGACCCGGGACAGGGAAGTTGGTCGCAGTATTTT
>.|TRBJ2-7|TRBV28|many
CASRKGGGSYEQYF
TGTGCCAGCAGGAAGGGGGGGGGCTCCTACGAGCAGTACTTC
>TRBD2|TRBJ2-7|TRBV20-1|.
CSAETSTNGVYEQYF
TGCAGTGCTGAGACTAGCACAAACGGCGTCTACGAGCAGTACTTC
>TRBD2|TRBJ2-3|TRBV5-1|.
CASIDNGGGDTQYF
TGCGCCAGCATAGATAACGGCGGGGGAGATACGCAGTATTTT
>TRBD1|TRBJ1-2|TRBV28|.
CASSDPGTGVEGYTF
TGTGCCAGCAGTGACCCCGGGACAGGGGTTGAAGGCTACACCTTC
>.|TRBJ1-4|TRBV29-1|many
CSVRDRIDEKLFF
TGCAGCGTCCGAGACAGGATTGATGAAAAACTGTTTTTT
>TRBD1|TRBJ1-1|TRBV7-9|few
CASSRQGALTEAFF
TGTGCCAGCAGCAGGCAGGGGGCCTTGACTGAAGCTTTCTTT
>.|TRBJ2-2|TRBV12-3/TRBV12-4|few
CASSLGAGQTGELFF
TGTGCCAGCAGTTTAGGGGCAGGGCAGACCGGGGAGCTGTTTTTT
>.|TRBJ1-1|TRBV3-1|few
CASSQVGKGTEAFF
TGTGCCAGCAGCCAAGTGGGAAAGGGCACTGAAGCTTTCTTT